Listed below are T cell receptor beta chains from one sample, sequenced in a study of T-cell reconstitution after alpha-beta-depleted transplantation in children. One entry per CDR3 protein, called by TCRdb with MiXCR from the PCR reads. The repertoire includes 550,000 to 600,000 distinct CDR3 sequences, 23% of them detected once, and over 12% sits in the top ten. The material sequenced was PBMCs, mostly from graft donor cells, taken 360 days after TCRalphabeta/CD19-depleted stem cell transplant. The source of these receptors is a boy younger than two who had a stem cell transplant for acute myeloid leukemia, so the T cells may come from the graft donor. Each CDR3 is given with its conserved first and last residue. The order of the fields is J gene, D gene, V gene, clone size, CDR3 DNA, CDR3 protein. D genes are given only for firm matches. A clone size is listed for some rows: how often the clone was seen (once, few, many), or a class if it is expanded.

>TRBJ2-7|TRBD1|TRBV20-1|few
TGCAGTGCTACCTGGACAGGGAGGTACGAGCAGTACTTC
CSATWTGRYEQYF
>TRBJ1-5|NA|TRBV15|many
TGTGCCACCAGCAGAAAGGCGGGCGCAGCTCGTCAGCCCCAGCATTTT
CATSRKAGAARQPQHF
>TRBJ1-2|NA|TRBV12-3/TRBV12-4|many
TGTGCCAGCAGTTTGAGTCTAAACTATGGCTACACCTTC
CASSLSLNYGYTF
>TRBJ1-1|TRBD1|TRBV10-3|few
TGTGCCATCAGTGAGGGACAGGGGGCCCGCAAGTATGAAGCTTTCTTT
CAISEGQGARKYEAFF
>TRBJ2-1|TRBD2|TRBV29-1|NA
TGCAGCGTTGGGGGACTAGCGGGGGCGGTGGAGTACAATGAGCAGTTCTTC
CSVGGLAGAVEYNEQFF
>TRBJ2-7|TRBD1|TRBV7-2|many
TGTGCCAGCAGCCCCCGGACAGGTTCCTACGAGCAGTACTTC
CASSPRTGSYEQYF
>TRBJ2-5|NA|TRBV12-3/TRBV12-4|many
TGTGCCAGCAGTTTATATCGCAGGGGACAAGAGACCCAGTACTTC
CASSLYRRGQETQYF
>TRBJ1-2|NA|TRBV10-2|many
TGCGCCAGCAGTGAGTCGAGGGCCTACTTTATCTATGGCTACACCTTC
CASSESRAYFIYGYTF
>TRBJ2-5|NA|TRBV29-1|NA
TGCAGCGTTGAGGGGGACCTAGAGACCCAGTACTTC
CSVEGDLETQYF
>TRBJ2-3|NA|TRBV28|NA
TGTGCCAGCAGAGTGGGGGGACAGATTAGCACAGATACGCAGTATTTT
CASRVGGQISTDTQYF
>TRBJ2-1|NA|TRBV23-1|NA
TGCGCCAGCAGTCCGTGGCAGTATAGCAAGTTCTTC
CASSPWQYSKFF
>TRBJ2-2|NA|TRBV20-1|few
TGCAGTGCTAGTTTCGGGGGCACCGGGGAGCTGTTTTTT
CSASFGGTGELFF
>TRBJ2-1|TRBD1|TRBV10-3|few
TGTGCCATCAGTGAGCCGGACAGGTTTGAGCAGTTCTTC
CAISEPDRFEQFF
>TRBJ2-1|TRBD2|TRBV12-3/TRBV12-4|many
TGTGCCAGCACCCCGGGACTAGCGGGGGACAATGAGCAGTTCTTC
CASTPGLAGDNEQFF
>TRBJ2-7|TRBD2|TRBV7-2|few
TGTGCCAGCTCACCGGGACTAGGTTCCTACGAGCAGTACTTC
CASSPGLGSYEQYF
>TRBJ1-5|TRBD1|TRBV6-5|NA
TGTGCCAGCACCCCGCGGCGCCGGACAGGGGAGAGCAATCAGCCCCAGCATTTT
CASTPRRRTGESNQPQHF
>TRBJ2-3|TRBD2|TRBV15|NA
TGTGCCACCAGCAGAGAGTCCTGGGGGACTAGCGGGGATGTTACGCAGTATTTT
CATSRESWGTSGDVTQYF
>TRBJ1-5|TRBD1|TRBV15|NA
TGTGCCACCAGCAGAGCCCCACCACAGGGGGACCTCAATCAGCCCCAGCATTTT
CATSRAPPQGDLNQPQHF
>TRBJ2-7|NA|TRBV7-2|NA
TGTGCCAGCAGCAACCGACCGGGACTGCTCTCCTACGAGCAGTACTTC
CASSNRPGLLSYEQYF
>TRBJ1-5|NA|TRBV20-1|NA
TGCAGTGCGGCCTGGAGGCGCAATCAGCCCCAGCATTTT
CSAAWRRNQPQHF
>TRBJ2-2|TRBD2|TRBV28|few
TGTGCCAGCATCGGGACTAGCGGGAGAGGGGAGCTGTTTTTT
CASIGTSGRGELFF
>TRBJ2-5|NA|TRBV6-5|few
TGTGCCAGCAGTTCCCCCTACCCAAAGGACGGGGGTACAGAGACCCAGTACTTC
CASSSPYPKDGGTETQYF